The 6 T cell receptor beta chains below were found in one sample sequenced in a study of blood T cell repertoires in COVID-19. Profiled with immunoSEQ multiplex PCR; TCRdb holds only in-frame clones, not every one. The sample holds 350,000 to 450,000 clones, just over 90% seen once. Sequencing was performed on PBMCs or T cells enriched from blood (not recorded which). The source is a woman between 40 and 50 years old who had been exposed to COVID-19.

Only one count was recorded for this clone. The genes are TRBV11-2 and TRBJ2-2; D perhaps matches TRBD2 (6 bases). Germline V CDR1 and CDR2: SGHAT, FQNNGV. This CDR3 region has 17 residues. V lost 5 bases and J 4 bases, leaving 20 bases between the germline ends. The DNA for the CDR3 is TGTGCCAGCAGCATCGGATGGAGGGAGAGGAGCACCGGGGAGCTGTTTTTT. It is translated as CASSIGWRERSTGELFF.

The J gene is TRBJ2-1, the V gene TRBV6-1; TRBD2 aligns across 7 bases. CDR3 length: 16 residues. Germline-derived CDR1 and CDR2 are MNHNS and SASEGT. V trimming: 2 bases; J trimming: 5 bases; junction bases outside the gene matches: 9. CDR3 amino acids: CASSELSGVGNNEQFF. In nucleotides, the CDR3 is TGTGCCAGCAGTGAACTGAGCGGGGTTGGGAACAATGAGCAGTTCTTC.

The rearrangement uses TRBV15 and TRBJ1-1; unclear D gene. The CDR3 runs 15 residues. V lost 0 bases, J lost 6 bases, and 14 bases lay in between. Germline assignment: CDR1 LNHNV and CDR2 YYDKDF (reference sequence). The chain's CDR3 is CATSRDPATLAEAFF. As DNA, the CDR3 is TGTGCCACCAGCAGAGATCCAGCCACCCTAGCTGAAGCTTTCTTT.

J is TRBJ1-1 and V is TRBV29-1, with 12 bases lining up with TRBD1. V was clipped by 4 bases and J by 4 bases; unmatched bases: 4. CDR1 SQVTM and CDR2 ANQGSEA come from the germline V gene. This CDR3 comprises 14 residues. The CDR3 reads CSVGGQGARTEAFF. The CDR3 bases are TGCAGCGTTGGGGGACAGGGGGCGCGCACTGAAGCTTTCTTT.

The J gene is TRBJ1-6, the V gene TRBV11-2, with TRBD1 matching over 10 bases. Germline lookup yields CDR1 SGHAT and CDR2 FQNNGV. V lost 5 bases and J lost 4; bases outside the gene matches: 5. This CDR3 comprises 16 residues. The CDR3: CASSTRTGGYNSPLHF. As DNA, the CDR3 is TGTGCCAGCAGCACCCGGACAGGGGGTTATAATTCACCCCTCCACTTT.

The chain uses TRBV7-8 and TRBJ2-7, with D maybe TRBD1 (5 bases). V was clipped by 0 bases and J by 5 bases, with 14 bases between them. This CDR3 has 15 residues. In germline, CDR1 is SGHVS, CDR2 FQNEAQ. The CDR3 nucleotides are TGTGCCAGCAGCTTAGCGTACGCAGGGCGCCACGAGCAGTACTTC. It translates to CASSLAYAGRHEQYF.